These T cell receptor beta chains were read from a single sample in a study of cytomegalovirus exposure and HLA in healthy donors. Libraries were prepared by immunoSEQ multiplex PCR; TCRdb keeps only in-frame clonotypes and omits some of them. The table records some 150,000 clones, approximately 79% of them present only once. The sequenced sample consisted of PBMCs. These receptors were collected from a male donor in good health and CMV-seronegative. CDR3s leave out the opening cysteine and the closing phenylalanine or tryptophan. The D gene is left open where the match is weak. Clone sizes are given selectively: once, few, many, or a class where the clone is expanded.

j_gene: TRBJ2-5; v_gene: TRBV2; d_gene: TRBD1; abundance: once; CDR3aa: ASSTGGRETQY
j_gene: TRBJ2-5; v_gene: TRBV5-1; d_gene: TRBD2; abundance: -; CDR3aa: ASSSGTSGGTQY
j_gene: TRBJ2-3; v_gene: TRBV7-9; d_gene: TRBD2; abundance: -; CDR3aa: ASSGGSGGETTDTQY
j_gene: TRBJ1-2; v_gene: TRBV6-5; d_gene: -; abundance: -; CDR3aa: ASSYSVTAPNYGYT
j_gene: TRBJ1-1; v_gene: TRBV10-3; d_gene: -; abundance: -; CDR3aa: AIKSGQMNTEAF
j_gene: TRBJ1-1; v_gene: TRBV5-6; d_gene: TRBD1; abundance: few; CDR3aa: ASSYAGQGNTEAF
j_gene: TRBJ1-4; v_gene: TRBV29-1; d_gene: TRBD1; abundance: -; CDR3aa: SVEARGAEKLF
j_gene: TRBJ2-7; v_gene: TRBV5-4; d_gene: -; abundance: -; CDR3aa: ASRNKAGSVYEQY
j_gene: TRBJ2-2; v_gene: TRBV9; d_gene: -; abundance: -; CDR3aa: ASSVDLLLIRETNTGELF
j_gene: TRBJ1-6; v_gene: TRBV6-5; d_gene: -; abundance: -; CDR3aa: ASTRPDSNSPLH
j_gene: TRBJ1-2; v_gene: TRBV27; d_gene: -; abundance: once; CDR3aa: ASSSPGFYGYT
j_gene: TRBJ2-7; v_gene: TRBV7-9; d_gene: TRBD1; abundance: few; CDR3aa: ASSSGQDFYEQY
j_gene: TRBJ2-5; v_gene: TRBV30; d_gene: TRBD2; abundance: -; CDR3aa: AWSASGGQETQY
j_gene: TRBJ1-2; v_gene: TRBV9; d_gene: TRBD1; abundance: -; CDR3aa: ASSVGQGGNYGYT
j_gene: TRBJ2-3; v_gene: TRBV9; d_gene: TRBD2; abundance: -; CDR3aa: ASSVRTSGATDTQY
j_gene: TRBJ2-7; v_gene: TRBV5-5; d_gene: -; abundance: -; CDR3aa: ASSLAQGLEQY
j_gene: TRBJ2-7; v_gene: TRBV6-6; d_gene: TRBD2; abundance: few; CDR3aa: ASSRSGTSEYEQY
j_gene: TRBJ1-2; v_gene: TRBV7-9; d_gene: -; abundance: -; CDR3aa: ASSTGRVGYT
j_gene: TRBJ2-5; v_gene: TRBV6-5; d_gene: -; abundance: -; CDR3aa: ASSYSAGAGETQY
j_gene: TRBJ2-5; v_gene: TRBV7-2; d_gene: TRBD1; abundance: -; CDR3aa: ASSLQGQPQETQY
j_gene: TRBJ2-5; v_gene: TRBV7-9; d_gene: -; abundance: -; CDR3aa: ASSRGEETQY
j_gene: -; v_gene: TRBV29-1; d_gene: TRBD2; abundance: -; CDR3aa: SVDPSGTYEQY
j_gene: TRBJ2-6; v_gene: TRBV7-2; d_gene: -; abundance: few; CDR3aa: ASSSRKNPGANVLT
j_gene: TRBJ1-2; v_gene: TRBV2; d_gene: -; abundance: -; CDR3aa: ASSLGQSYGYT
j_gene: TRBJ1-6; v_gene: TRBV6-5; d_gene: -; abundance: once; CDR3aa: ASSYSRLLDSPLH
j_gene: TRBJ2-3; v_gene: TRBV29-1; d_gene: -; abundance: -; CDR3aa: SVEDRRGPTPDTQY
j_gene: TRBJ2-1; v_gene: TRBV7-3; d_gene: TRBD2; abundance: -; CDR3aa: ASSHGLAGAASNEQF
j_gene: TRBJ2-3; v_gene: TRBV7-2; d_gene: -; abundance: -; CDR3aa: ASSQRPPGAISTDTQY
j_gene: TRBJ2-3; v_gene: TRBV29-1; d_gene: TRBD2; abundance: -; CDR3aa: SVGGSGGIGVVITDTQY
j_gene: TRBJ2-2; v_gene: TRBV4-2; d_gene: TRBD1; abundance: -; CDR3aa: ASSYPTGGQGVGELF
j_gene: TRBJ2-1; v_gene: TRBV5-4; d_gene: -; abundance: -; CDR3aa: ASSLASAYNEQF
j_gene: TRBJ2-5; v_gene: TRBV6-5; d_gene: TRBD2; abundance: few; CDR3aa: ASSYRGLNQETQY
j_gene: TRBJ1-5; v_gene: TRBV12-5; d_gene: -; abundance: few; CDR3aa: ASGLTGTQPQH
j_gene: TRBJ2-1; v_gene: TRBV4-3; d_gene: TRBD2; abundance: once; CDR3aa: ASSQMPSGGAPYNEQF
j_gene: TRBJ2-7; v_gene: TRBV6-1; d_gene: -; abundance: -; CDR3aa: ASSEGGALYEQY
j_gene: TRBJ1-4; v_gene: TRBV11-3; d_gene: -; abundance: -; CDR3aa: ASSRSYNEKLF
j_gene: TRBJ2-4; v_gene: TRBV5-8; d_gene: TRBD1; abundance: -; CDR3aa: ASSPGTGAGLAKNIQY
j_gene: TRBJ1-1; v_gene: TRBV11-2; d_gene: -; abundance: -; CDR3aa: ASSYRIDRNTEAF
j_gene: TRBJ1-3; v_gene: TRBV2; d_gene: TRBD1; abundance: -; CDR3aa: ASSFKQGGTIY
j_gene: TRBJ1-2; v_gene: TRBV29-1; d_gene: TRBD1; abundance: -; CDR3aa: SVADRVGGYT
j_gene: TRBJ2-7; v_gene: TRBV2; d_gene: TRBD2; abundance: -; CDR3aa: ASSALLAGGSEQY
j_gene: TRBJ2-1; v_gene: TRBV5-1; d_gene: TRBD1; abundance: -; CDR3aa: ASSLSTGAYNEQF
j_gene: TRBJ2-1; v_gene: TRBV5-1; d_gene: TRBD1; abundance: -; CDR3aa: ASSLLTGQTEQF
j_gene: TRBJ2-5; v_gene: TRBV5-4; d_gene: -; abundance: once; CDR3aa: ASRLGLLQETQY
j_gene: TRBJ2-3; v_gene: TRBV19; d_gene: -; abundance: -; CDR3aa: ASRKGAADTQY
j_gene: TRBJ1-6; v_gene: TRBV7-9; d_gene: -; abundance: -; CDR3aa: ASSLPGTKANSPLH
j_gene: TRBJ2-3; v_gene: TRBV10-2; d_gene: TRBD2; abundance: few; CDR3aa: ASIGMKASGGALDTQY
j_gene: TRBJ2-5; v_gene: TRBV5-1; d_gene: -; abundance: -; CDR3aa: ASSLWGVSQETQY
j_gene: TRBJ2-5; v_gene: TRBV20-1; d_gene: -; abundance: -; CDR3aa: SGATGETQY
j_gene: TRBJ1-5; v_gene: TRBV6-1; d_gene: -; abundance: -; CDR3aa: ASSHREQHQPQH
j_gene: TRBJ2-7; v_gene: TRBV2; d_gene: TRBD1; abundance: -; CDR3aa: ASTGTGSFSYEQY
j_gene: TRBJ2-7; v_gene: TRBV10-3; d_gene: TRBD1; abundance: -; CDR3aa: AIRSTGPFSEQY
j_gene: TRBJ1-3; v_gene: TRBV21-1; d_gene: -; abundance: -; CDR3aa: ASSPPQGYGGNTIY